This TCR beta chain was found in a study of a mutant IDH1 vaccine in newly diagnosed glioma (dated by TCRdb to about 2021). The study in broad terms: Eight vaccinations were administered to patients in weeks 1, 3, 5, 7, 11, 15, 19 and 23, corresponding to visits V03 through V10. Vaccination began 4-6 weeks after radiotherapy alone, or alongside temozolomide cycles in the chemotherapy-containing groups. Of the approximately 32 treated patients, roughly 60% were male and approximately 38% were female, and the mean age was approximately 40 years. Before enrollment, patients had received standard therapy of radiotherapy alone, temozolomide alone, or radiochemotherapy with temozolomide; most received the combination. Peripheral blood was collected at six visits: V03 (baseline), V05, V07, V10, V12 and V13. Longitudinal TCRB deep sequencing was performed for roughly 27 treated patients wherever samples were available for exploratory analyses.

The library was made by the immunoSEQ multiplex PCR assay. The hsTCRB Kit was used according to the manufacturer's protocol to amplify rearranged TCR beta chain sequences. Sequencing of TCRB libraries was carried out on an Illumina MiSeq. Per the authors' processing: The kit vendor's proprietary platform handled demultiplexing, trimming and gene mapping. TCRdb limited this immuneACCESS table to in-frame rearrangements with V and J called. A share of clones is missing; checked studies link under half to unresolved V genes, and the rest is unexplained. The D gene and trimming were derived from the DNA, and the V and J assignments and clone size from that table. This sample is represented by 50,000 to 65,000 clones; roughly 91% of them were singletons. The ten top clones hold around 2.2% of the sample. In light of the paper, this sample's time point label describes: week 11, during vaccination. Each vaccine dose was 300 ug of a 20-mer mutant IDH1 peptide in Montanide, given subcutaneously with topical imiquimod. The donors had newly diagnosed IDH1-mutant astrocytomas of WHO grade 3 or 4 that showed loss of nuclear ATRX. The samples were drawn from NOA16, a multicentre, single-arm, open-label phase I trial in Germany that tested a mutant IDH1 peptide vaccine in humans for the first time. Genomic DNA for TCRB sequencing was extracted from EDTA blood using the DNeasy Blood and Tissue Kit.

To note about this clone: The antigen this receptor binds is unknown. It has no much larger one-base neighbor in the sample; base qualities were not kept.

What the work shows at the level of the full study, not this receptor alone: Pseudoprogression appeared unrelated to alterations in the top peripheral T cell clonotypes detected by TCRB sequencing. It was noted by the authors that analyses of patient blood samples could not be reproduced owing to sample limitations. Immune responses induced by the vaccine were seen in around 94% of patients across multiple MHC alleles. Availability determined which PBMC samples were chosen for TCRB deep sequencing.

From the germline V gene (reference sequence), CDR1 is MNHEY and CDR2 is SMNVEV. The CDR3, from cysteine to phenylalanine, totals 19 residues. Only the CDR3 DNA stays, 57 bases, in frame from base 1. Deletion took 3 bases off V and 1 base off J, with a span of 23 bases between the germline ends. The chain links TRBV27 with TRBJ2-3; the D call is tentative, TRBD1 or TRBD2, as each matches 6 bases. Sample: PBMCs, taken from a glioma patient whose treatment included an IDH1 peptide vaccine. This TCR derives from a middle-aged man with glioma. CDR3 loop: CASSFYGGGQGFGTDTQYF. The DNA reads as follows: TGTGCCAGCAGTTTTTACGGAGGGGGGCAGGGATTTGGCACAGATACGCAGTATTTT.